A single sample is the source of the 15 T cell receptor beta chains below, sequenced in a study of spatial heterogeneity in lung cancer. Using its own MiXCR run on the 5' RACE reads, TCRdb lists one record per CDR3 protein. The sample has roughly 75,000 distinct CDR3 sequences, 10% to 15% seen once. Time point given: sample taken at primary tumor resection. Unsorted tumor, nontumor lung tissue or cryopreserved PBMC supplied the whole RNA. Material: PBMCs, obtained at surgery. The receptors derive from a male donor with early-stage non-small cell lung cancer.

This chain links TRBV20-1 with TRBJ2-3, with 9 bases lining up with TRBD2. The CDR3 has 14 amino acids. Germline loops: CDR1 DFQATT, CDR2 SNEGSKA (reference sequence). V was clipped by 1 base and J by 3 bases; unmatched bases: 2. The DNA for the CDR3 is TGCAGTGCTAGAGTAGGACTAGCGACAGATACGCAGTATTTT. It translates to CSARVGLATDTQYF.

This clonotype has ten or more counts. The chain uses TRBV14 and TRBJ1-2, with 8 bases identical to TRBD1. This CDR3 has 14 amino acids. V lost 2 bases and J lost 3; bases outside the gene matches: 2. CDR1 and CDR2 (germline): SGHDN, FVKESK. CDR3 coding DNA: TGTGCCAGCAGCCAACTGGACAGGGACTATGGCTACACCTTC. Translated, it gives CASSQLDRDYGYTF.

Many counts were recorded for this clonotype. This sequence joins TRBV12-3 or TRBV12-4 and TRBJ2-1; tentative D call: TRBD2 (6 bases). The V and J ends lost 6 bases and 1 base respectively, with 10 bases between them. This CDR3 spans 14 amino acids. This CDR3 is CASSISGSYNEQFF. CDR3 DNA: TGTGCCAGCAGCATTAGCGGTTCCTACAATGAGCAGTTCTTC.

This clonotype appeared a few times. V gene TRBV7-8 combines with J gene TRBJ2-7; D is possibly TRBD2 (5 bases). This CDR3 spans 13 amino acids. The germline V gene encodes CDR1 SGHVS and CDR2 FQNEAQ. V lost 1 base and J 6 bases, leaving 10 bases between the germline ends. CDR3 region: CASSLDSRGEQYF. The CDR3, as DNA: TGTGCCAGCAGCTTAGACAGCCGGGGCGAGCAGTACTTC.

This clonotype was detected ten times or more. The V call is TRBV3-1, the J call TRBJ1-6; 7 nucleotides line up with TRBD1. Germline V gene data show CDR1 as LGHDT and CDR2 as YNNKEL (reference sequence). With 5 bases clipped from V and 8 bases from J, the junction kept 3 bases outside the gene matches. This CDR3 has 13 residues. The CDR3 is CASSTGEYSPLHF. The CDR3 bases are TGTGCCAGCAGCACAGGGGAGTATTCACCCCTCCACTTT.

This clonotype was seen more than once but under ten times. The rearrangement uses TRBV3-1 and TRBJ1-1; possible D gene TRBD1, 6 bases. Germline V CDR1 and CDR2: LGHDT, YNNKEL (reference sequence). The length of the CDR3 is 15 residues. Trimming shortened V by 0 bases and J by 8 bases, and 16 bases separated the two germline ends. The chain's CDR3 is CASSQDLEGGTEAFF. The CDR3 bases are TGTGCCAGCAGCCAAGATTTGGAAGGGGGAACAGAAGCTTTCTTT.

This clonotype was observed a handful of times. V and J are TRBV5-1 and TRBJ1-1, with TRBD1 as a possible D gene (6 bases). This CDR3 comprises 15 residues. Between the trimmed V and J ends, which lost 1 base and 1 base, there was a span of 11 bases. The V gene's germline CDR1 is SGHRS and CDR2 YFSETQ. Here the CDR3 DNA reads TGCGCCAGCAGCTTGAACAGGGCGCCGAACACTGAAGCTTTCTTT. It codes for CASSLNRAPNTEAFF.

This clonotype was recorded a few times. The rearrangement uses TRBV9 and TRBJ1-2; 10 nucleotides match TRBD1. The trim removed 0 bases at V and 7 bases at J, leaving 9 bases unmatched. Germline-derived CDR1 and CDR2 are SGDLS and YYNGEE. The CDR3 has 16 residues. This chain's CDR3 is CASSVAVGTGASGYTF. In DNA, the CDR3 is TGTGCCAGCAGCGTAGCCGTAGGGACAGGGGCGAGTGGCTACACCTTC.

The chain employs TRBV7-2 and TRBJ2-4; D unclear. Trimming shortened V by 0 bases and J by 0 bases, and 12 bases separated the two germline ends. CDR1 and CDR2 from the germline V gene are SGHTA and FQGNSA. This CDR3 is 17 amino acids long. The CDR3 region has the DNA TGTGCCAGCAGCTTAGCCCCCTCCAGCCTAGCCAAAAACATTCAGTACTTC. Protein product: CASSLAPSSLAKNIQYF.

The chain recombines TRBV12-3 or TRBV12-4 with TRBJ2-7, with 9 bases matching TRBD2. The CDR3 covers 15 residues. J lost 4 bases, V lost 6 bases, and 10 bases had no gene match. Written as DNA, the CDR3 is TGTGCCAGCAGAAAGGGGGCTAGCGGGACGTACGAGCAGTACTTC. It encodes CASRKGASGTYEQYF.

The rearrangement links TRBV12-3 or TRBV12-4 to TRBJ2-1, with 8 bases matching TRBD2. The CDR3 extends over 15 amino acids. V was pared by 6 bases and J by 0 bases, with 4 bases of the junction left unmatched. For the CDR3, the DNA is TGTGCCAGCAGAATAGCGGGACCCTCCTACAATGAGCAGTTCTTC. It encodes CASRIAGPSYNEQFF.

V is TRBV29-1 and J is TRBJ2-7; 8 positions match TRBD2. There are 13 residues in the CDR3. Germline V CDR1 and CDR2: SQVTM, ANQGSEA. Trimming removed 8 bases from V and 5 bases from J; junction bases left unmatched: 11. Here the CDR3 reads CSSWAGGNDEQYF. The CDR3 coding sequence is TGCAGCTCCTGGGCGGGGGGCAACGACGAGCAGTACTTC.

This clonotype was counted between two and nine times. The chain couples TRBV9 to TRBJ1-5; D call uncertain. The germline V gene encodes CDR1 SGDLS and CDR2 YYNGEE. The germline V and J ends were trimmed by 0 bases and 2 bases, with 9 bases remaining between them. CDR3 length: 15 residues. In DNA form, the CDR3 reads TGTGCCAGCAGCGTAGGCCCCGGTGGCAATCAGCCCCAGCATTTT. It specifies CASSVGPGGNQPQHF.

This clonotype was picked up a small number of times. This chain uses TRBV12-5 with TRBJ1-2; D remains unclear. CDR3 length: 13 residues. Trimming shortened V by 1 base and J by 8 bases, and 11 bases separated the two germline ends. The germline gives CDR1 LGHNT, CDR2 FRNRAP. The chain's CDR3 is CASGLGRQEGYTF. CDR3 DNA: TGTGCTAGTGGTTTGGGACGCCAAGAAGGCTACACCTTC. Filled out from reference TRBV12-5 and TRBJ1-2, the complete variable domain reads DARVTQTPRHKVTEMGQEVTMRCQPILGHNTVFWYRQTMMQGLELLAYFRNRAPLDDSGMPKDRFSAEMPDATLATLKIQPSEPRDSAVYFCASGLGRQEGYTFGSGTRLTVV.

V and J are TRBV6-2 or TRBV6-3 and TRBJ2-7; D might be TRBD1 (5 bases). The V gene's germline CDR1 is MNHEY and CDR2 SVGEGT. Deletions cut 8 bases from V and 7 bases from J, with 24 bases between. There are 15 residues in the CDR3. CDR3 sequence (DNA): TGTGCCAGCGCCTCCCCCCCGCCAGGGCCCAAGGAGCAGTACTTC. Translation gives CASASPPPGPKEQYF.